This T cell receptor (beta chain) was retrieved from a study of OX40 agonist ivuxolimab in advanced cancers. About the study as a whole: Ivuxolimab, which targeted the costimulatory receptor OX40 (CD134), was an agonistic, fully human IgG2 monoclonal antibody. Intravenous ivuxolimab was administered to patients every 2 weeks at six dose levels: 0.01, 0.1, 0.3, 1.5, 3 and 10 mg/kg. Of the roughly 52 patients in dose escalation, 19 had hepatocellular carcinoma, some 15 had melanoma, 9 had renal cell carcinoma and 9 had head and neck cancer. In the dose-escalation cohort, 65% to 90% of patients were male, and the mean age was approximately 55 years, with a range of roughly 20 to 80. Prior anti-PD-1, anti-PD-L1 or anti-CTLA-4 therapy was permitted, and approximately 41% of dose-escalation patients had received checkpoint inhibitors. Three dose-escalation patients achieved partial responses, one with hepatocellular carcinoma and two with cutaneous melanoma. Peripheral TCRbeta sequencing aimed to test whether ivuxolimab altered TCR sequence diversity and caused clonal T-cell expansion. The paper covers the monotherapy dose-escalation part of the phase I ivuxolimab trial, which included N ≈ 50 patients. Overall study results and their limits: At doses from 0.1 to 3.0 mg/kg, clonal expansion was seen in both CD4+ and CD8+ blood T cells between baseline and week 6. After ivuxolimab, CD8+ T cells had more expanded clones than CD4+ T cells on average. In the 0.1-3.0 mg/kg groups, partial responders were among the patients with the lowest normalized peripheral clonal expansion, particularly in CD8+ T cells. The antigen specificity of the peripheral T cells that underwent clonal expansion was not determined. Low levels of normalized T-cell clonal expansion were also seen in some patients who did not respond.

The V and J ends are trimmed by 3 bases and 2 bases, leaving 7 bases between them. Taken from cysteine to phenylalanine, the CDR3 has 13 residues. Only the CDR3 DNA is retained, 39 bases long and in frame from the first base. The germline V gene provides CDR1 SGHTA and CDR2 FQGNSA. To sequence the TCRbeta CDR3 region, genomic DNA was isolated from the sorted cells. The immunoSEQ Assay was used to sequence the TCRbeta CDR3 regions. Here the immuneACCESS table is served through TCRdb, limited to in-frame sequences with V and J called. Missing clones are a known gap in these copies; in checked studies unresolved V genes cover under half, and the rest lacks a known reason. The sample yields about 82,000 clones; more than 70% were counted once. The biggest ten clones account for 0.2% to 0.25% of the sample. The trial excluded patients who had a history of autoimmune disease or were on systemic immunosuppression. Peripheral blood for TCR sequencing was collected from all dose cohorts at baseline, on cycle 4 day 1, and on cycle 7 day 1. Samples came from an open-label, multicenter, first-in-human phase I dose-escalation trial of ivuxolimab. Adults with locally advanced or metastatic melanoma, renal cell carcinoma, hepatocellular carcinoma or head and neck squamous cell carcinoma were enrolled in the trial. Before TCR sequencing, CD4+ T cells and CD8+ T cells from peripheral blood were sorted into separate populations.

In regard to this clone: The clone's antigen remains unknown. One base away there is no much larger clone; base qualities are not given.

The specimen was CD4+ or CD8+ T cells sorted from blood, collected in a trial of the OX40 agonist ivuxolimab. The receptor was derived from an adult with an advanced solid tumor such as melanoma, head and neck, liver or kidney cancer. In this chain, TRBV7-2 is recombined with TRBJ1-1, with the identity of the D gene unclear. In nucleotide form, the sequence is TGTGCCAGCAGCTTTCAGAAAAACACTGAAGCTTTCTTT. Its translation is CASSFQKNTEAFF.